This T cell receptor (beta chain) was sequenced for a study of blood T cell repertoires in COVID-19 (dated by TCRdb to about 2020). As for the study more broadly: Collaborator samples came from the United States, Italy and Spain and covered acute and convalescent phases of COVID-19. The prospective study material was composed of cDNA or gDNA derived from T cells, B-cell-depleted T cells, or PBMCs. The sample metadata nearly always contained a de-identified subject ID, COVID-19 status, age in years and sex. The samples were drawn from two sources: the first 160 participants of the ongoing ImmuneRACE study, and 950 to 1,500 subjects contributed by 6 global collaborators. The repertoires were made available in a free public database intended to serve as a resource for research on the immune response to SARS-CoV-2. The dataset comprised deeply sampled blood TCRbeta repertoires from subjects exposed to, actively infected with, or recovered from COVID-19. Where available, HLA class I and class II types were obtained from metadata supplied by the sample provider rather than from assay-based typing. On the study overall, not on this receptor specifically: The quantity of clinical and demographic metadata differed by source and by participant and was supplied without curation.

The immunoSEQ Assay, a bias-controlled multiplex PCR, was used to amplify TCRbeta CDR3 regions from genomic DNA. Per the source publication's procedure: Within the assay, amplification of reference gene primers was used to estimate how many nucleated cells each sample contained. To quantify the absolute abundance of each unique TCRbeta CDR3 rearrangement, sequence reads were collapsed and filtered. For each sample, productive Simpson clonality was calculated as the square root of Simpson's diversity index over productive rearrangements. TCRdb retrieved this table from immuneACCESS and kept in-frame rearrangements only. Not all clones are present; in checked studies, unresolved V genes account for under half, and no reason is known for the remainder. Clonal size and the V and J genes are those of that table, whereas D and trimming came from the DNA. In this sample the table shows approximately 50,000 clones, 82% of which occur a single time. Approximately 10% of the sample goes to the ten largest clones.

V drops 0 bases and J drops 6 bases, leaving 13 bases in between. For CDR1 and CDR2, the germline V gene lists SGHRS and YFSETQ. The CDR3 numbers 15 residues from cysteine through phenylalanine. Of all the DNA, just the CDR3 is kept, 45 bases in frame from base 1. Comment on this clone: Its antigen is still unknown. The sample holds no much larger clone one base away, and base qualities are not on file.

In Seattle, one collaborating source enrolled patients while the infection was active and tracked those patients longitudinally over the course of disease. Collaborating institutions collected whole blood in K2EDTA tubes following their own protocols. Collaborator samples were shipped for TCRbeta analysis as frozen whole blood, isolated PBMCs, or DNA extracted from either sample type. The rearrangement joined TRBV5-1 to TRBJ1-3; the D gene is unclear. The specimen sequenced was peripheral blood. This clonotype was obtained from a man older than 75 with COVID-19, enrolled during active disease. The CDR3 corresponds to CASSLGFEVPNTIYF. The DNA sequence is as follows: TGCGCCAGCAGCTTGGGTTTCGAGGTCCCAAACACCATATATTTT. The CDR3 plus the reference TRBV5-1 and TRBJ1-3 genes for the other parts give the full variable domain: KAGVTQTPRYLIKTRGQQVTLSCSPISGHRSVSWYQQTPGQGLQFLFEYFSETQRNKGNFPGRFSGRQFSNSRSEMNVSTLELGDSALYLCASSLGFEVPNTIYFGEGSWLTVV.